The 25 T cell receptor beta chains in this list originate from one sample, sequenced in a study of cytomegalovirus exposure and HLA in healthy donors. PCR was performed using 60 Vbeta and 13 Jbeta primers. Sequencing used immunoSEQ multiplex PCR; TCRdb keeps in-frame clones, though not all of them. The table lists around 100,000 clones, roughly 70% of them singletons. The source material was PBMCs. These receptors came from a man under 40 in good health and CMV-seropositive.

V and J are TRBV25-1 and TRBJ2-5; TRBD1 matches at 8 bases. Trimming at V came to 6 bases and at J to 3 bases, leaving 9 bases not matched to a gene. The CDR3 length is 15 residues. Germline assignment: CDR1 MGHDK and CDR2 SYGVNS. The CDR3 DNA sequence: TGTGCCAGCAGCCCTATTACAGGGGGGAAAGAGACCCAGTACTTC. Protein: CASSPITGGKETQYF.

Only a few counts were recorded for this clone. Here the CDR3 reads CASSLRQGTGEKLFF. CDR3 in DNA: TGTGCCAGCAGTTTACGCCAGGGTACAGGGGAAAAACTGTTTTTT. The V and J genes are TRBV28 and TRBJ1-4, with D possibly TRBD1 on 6 matching bases. CDR3 length: 15 amino acids. Germline assignment: CDR1 MDHEN and CDR2 SYDVKM. The V and J ends lost 2 bases and 8 bases respectively, with 15 bases between them.

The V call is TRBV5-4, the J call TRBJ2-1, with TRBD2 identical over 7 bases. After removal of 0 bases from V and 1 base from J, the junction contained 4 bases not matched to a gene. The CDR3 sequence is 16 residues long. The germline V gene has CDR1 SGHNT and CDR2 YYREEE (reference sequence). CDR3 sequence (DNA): TGTGCCAGCAGCTTGGGGGGGGGAGGTTCCTACAATGAGCAGTTCTTC. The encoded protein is CASSLGGGGSYNEQFF.

The CDR3 DNA sequence: TGTGCCACCAGCAGTATGGGGGGTGGCAGGCTGATCTATGGCTACACCTTC. Amino acids: CATSSMGGGRLIYGYTF. The chain carries TRBV15 and TRBJ1-2; TRBD1 is a possible D gene (5 bases). The CDR3 is made up of 17 amino acids. Germline V gene data show CDR1 as LNHNV and CDR2 as YYDKDF (reference sequence). V gave up 3 bases and J gave up 4 bases, with 21 bases separating them.

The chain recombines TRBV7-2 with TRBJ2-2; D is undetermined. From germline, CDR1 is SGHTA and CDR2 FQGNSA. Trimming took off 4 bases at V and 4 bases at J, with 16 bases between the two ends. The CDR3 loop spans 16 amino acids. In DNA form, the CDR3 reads TGTGCCAGCAGCTCCCGGGTAGTGTTTGGCACCGGGGAGCTGTTTTTT. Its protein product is CASSSRVVFGTGELFF.

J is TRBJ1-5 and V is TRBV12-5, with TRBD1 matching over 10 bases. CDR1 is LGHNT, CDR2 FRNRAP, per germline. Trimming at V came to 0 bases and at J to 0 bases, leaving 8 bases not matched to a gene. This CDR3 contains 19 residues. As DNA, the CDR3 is TGTGCTAGTGGTTTGGTCCCCGGGACAGGGGTGTATAGCAATCAGCCCCAGCATTTT. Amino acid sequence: CASGLVPGTGVYSNQPQHF.

DNA for the CDR3: TGTGCCTGGACCAGGGGGCGGGAGAGGGACACCGGGGAGCTGTTTTTT. Amino acid sequence: CAWTRGRERDTGELFF. V gene TRBV30 combines with J gene TRBJ2-2, with D possibly matching TRBD1 (8 bases). This CDR3 has 16 residues. The V and J ends lost 4 bases and 3 bases respectively, with 18 bases between them. In germline, CDR1 is GTSNPN, CDR2 SVGIG (reference sequence).

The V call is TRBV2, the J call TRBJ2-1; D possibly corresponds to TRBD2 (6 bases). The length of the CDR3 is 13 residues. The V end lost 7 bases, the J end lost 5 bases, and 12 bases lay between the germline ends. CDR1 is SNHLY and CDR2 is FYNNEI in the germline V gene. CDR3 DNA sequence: TGTGCCAGCACGCGGGGACTTAACAATGAGCAGTTCTTC. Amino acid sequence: CASTRGLNNEQFF.

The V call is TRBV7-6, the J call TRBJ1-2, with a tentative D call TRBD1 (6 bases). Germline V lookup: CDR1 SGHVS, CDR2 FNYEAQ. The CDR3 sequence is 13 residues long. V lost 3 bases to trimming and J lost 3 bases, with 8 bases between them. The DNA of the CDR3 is TGTGCCAGCAGCTTTGGGGGCTACTATGGCTACACCTTC. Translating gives CASSFGGYYGYTF.

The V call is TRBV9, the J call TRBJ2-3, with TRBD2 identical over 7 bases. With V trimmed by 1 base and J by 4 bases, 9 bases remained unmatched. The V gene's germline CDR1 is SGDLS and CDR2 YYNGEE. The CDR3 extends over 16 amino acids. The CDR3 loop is CASSVRAGEVADTQYF. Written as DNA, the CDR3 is TGTGCCAGCAGCGTAAGGGCGGGAGAAGTAGCAGATACGCAGTATTTT.

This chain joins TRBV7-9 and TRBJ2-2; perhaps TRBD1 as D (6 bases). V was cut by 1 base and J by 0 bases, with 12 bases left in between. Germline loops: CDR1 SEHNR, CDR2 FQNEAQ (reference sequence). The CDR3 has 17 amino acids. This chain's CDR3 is CASSLEQGETNTGELFF. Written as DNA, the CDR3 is TGTGCCAGCAGCTTAGAACAGGGTGAAACGAACACCGGGGAGCTGTTTTTT.

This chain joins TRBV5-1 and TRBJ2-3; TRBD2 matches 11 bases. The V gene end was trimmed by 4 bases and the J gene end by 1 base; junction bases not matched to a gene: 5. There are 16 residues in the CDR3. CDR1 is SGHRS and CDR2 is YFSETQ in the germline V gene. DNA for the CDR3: TGCGCCAGCAGCCCATTAGCGGGGGGGGGCACAGATACGCAGTATTTT. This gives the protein CASSPLAGGGTDTQYF.

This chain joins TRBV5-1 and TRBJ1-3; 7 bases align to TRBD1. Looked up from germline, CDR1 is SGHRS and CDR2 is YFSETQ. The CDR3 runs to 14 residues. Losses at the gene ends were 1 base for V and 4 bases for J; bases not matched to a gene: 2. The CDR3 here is CASSLQQGGNTIYF. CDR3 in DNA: TGCGCCAGCAGCTTGCAACAGGGGGGAAACACCATATATTTT.

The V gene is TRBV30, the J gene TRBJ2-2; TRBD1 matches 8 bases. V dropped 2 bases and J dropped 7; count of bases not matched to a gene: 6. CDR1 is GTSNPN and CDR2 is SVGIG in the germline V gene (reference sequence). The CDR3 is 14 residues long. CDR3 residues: CAWSTTGAGGELFF. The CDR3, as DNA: TGTGCCTGGAGTACGACAGGGGCAGGCGGGGAGCTGTTTTTT.

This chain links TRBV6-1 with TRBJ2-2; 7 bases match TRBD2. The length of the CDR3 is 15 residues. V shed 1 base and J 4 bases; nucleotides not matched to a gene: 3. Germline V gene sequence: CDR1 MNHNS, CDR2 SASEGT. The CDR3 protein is CASSEGLAATGELFF. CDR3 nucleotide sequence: TGTGCCAGCAGTGAAGGTCTAGCGGCCACCGGGGAGCTGTTTTTT.

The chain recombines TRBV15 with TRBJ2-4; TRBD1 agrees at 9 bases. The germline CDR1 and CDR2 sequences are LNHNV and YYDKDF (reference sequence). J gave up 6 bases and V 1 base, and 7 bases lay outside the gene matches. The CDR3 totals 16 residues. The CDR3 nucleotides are TGTGCCACCAGCAGAGCAACAGGGGGCAATCTAAACATTCAGTACTTC. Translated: CATSRATGGNLNIQYF.

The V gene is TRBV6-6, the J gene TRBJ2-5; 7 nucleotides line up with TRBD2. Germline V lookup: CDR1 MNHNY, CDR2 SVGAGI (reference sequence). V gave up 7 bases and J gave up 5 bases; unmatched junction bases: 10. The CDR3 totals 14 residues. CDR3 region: CASTERTRGETQYF. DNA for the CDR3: TGTGCCAGCACCGAACGGACTAGAGGGGAGACCCAGTACTTC.

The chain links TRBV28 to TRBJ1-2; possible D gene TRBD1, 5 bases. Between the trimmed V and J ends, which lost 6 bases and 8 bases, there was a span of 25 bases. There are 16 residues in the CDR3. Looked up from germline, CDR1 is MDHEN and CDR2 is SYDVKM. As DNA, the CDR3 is TGTGCCAGCAGATATTTTATGAGCCGGCAGGGTGGGGGCTACACCTTC. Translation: CASRYFMSRQGGGYTF.

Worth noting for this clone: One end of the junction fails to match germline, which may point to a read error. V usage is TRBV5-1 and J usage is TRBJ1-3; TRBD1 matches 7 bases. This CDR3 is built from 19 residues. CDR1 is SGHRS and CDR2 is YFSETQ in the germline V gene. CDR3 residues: CALSETRTGGASNGNIIYF. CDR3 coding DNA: TGCGCCCTCAGCGAGACCAGGACAGGCGGGGCTAGTAATGGAAACATCATATATTTT.

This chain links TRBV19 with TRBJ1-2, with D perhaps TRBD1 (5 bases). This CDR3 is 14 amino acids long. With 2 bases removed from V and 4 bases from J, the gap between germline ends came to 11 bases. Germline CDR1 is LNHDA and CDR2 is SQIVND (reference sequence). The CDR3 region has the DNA TGTGCCAGTAGTATATCAGGGAAGGGCTATGGCTACACCTTC. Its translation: CASSISGKGYGYTF.

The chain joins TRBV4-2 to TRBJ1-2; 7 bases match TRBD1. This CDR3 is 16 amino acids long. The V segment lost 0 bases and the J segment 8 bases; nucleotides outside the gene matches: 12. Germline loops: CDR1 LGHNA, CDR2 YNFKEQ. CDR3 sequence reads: CASSQDRDRVGKGYTF. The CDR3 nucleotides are TGTGCCAGCAGCCAAGACCGTGACAGGGTAGGAAAAGGCTACACCTTC.

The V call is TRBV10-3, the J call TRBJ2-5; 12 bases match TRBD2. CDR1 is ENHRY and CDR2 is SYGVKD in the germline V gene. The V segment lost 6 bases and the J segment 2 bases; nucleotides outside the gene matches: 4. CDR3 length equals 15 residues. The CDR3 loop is CAISGLAGTQETQYF. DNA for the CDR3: TGTGCCATCAGCGGACTAGCGGGGACTCAAGAGACCCAGTACTTC.

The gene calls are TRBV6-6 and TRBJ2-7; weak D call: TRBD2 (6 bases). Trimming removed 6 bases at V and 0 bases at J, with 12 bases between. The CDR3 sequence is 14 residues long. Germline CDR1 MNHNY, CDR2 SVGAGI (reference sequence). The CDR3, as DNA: TGTGCCAGCAGCCCCTCGGGGGACTCCTACGAGCAGTACTTC. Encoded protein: CASSPSGDSYEQYF.

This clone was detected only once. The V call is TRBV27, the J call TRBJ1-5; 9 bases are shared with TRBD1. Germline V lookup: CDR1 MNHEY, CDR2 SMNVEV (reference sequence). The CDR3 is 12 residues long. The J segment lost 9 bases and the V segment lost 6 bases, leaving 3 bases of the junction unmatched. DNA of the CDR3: TGTGCCAGCAGGGGGACAGGGACGCCCCAGCATTTT. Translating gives CASRGTGTPQHF.

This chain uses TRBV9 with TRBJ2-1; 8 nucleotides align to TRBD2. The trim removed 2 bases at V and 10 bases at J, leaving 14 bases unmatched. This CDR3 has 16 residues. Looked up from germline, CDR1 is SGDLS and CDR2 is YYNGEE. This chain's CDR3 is CASSVDRAGELGEQFF. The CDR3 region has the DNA TGTGCCAGCAGCGTCGACCGAGCGGGAGAATTGGGAGAGCAGTTCTTC.